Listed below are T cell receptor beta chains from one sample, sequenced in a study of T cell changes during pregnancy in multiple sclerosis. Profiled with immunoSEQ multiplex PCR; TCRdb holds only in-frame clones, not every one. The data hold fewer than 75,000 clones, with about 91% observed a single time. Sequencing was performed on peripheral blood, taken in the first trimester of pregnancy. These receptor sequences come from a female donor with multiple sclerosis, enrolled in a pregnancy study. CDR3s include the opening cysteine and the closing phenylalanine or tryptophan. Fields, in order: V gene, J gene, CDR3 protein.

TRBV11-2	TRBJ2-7	CASSLLYYYEQYF
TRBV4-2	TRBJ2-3	CASSQVPKGATDTQYF
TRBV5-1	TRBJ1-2	CASSSTTGGSQSSYTF
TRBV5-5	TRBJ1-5	CASSFRDGGSNQPQHF
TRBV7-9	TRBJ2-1	CASSSGTIGEQFF
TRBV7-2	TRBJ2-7	CASLTSGTGLYEQYF
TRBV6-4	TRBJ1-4	CASSAGTGGEKLFF
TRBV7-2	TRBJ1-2	CASSLDGGYTF
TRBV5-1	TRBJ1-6	CASSSDSYSPLHF
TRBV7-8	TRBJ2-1	CASSFTGTRDNEQFF
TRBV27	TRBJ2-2	CASRTSGRGLSTGELFF
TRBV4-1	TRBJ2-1	CASSQVDLGLAYNEQFF
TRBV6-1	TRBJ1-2	CASSEQTGNYGYTF
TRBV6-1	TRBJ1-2	CASIGTGNGYTF
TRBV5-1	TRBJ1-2	CASFGQDAYGYTF
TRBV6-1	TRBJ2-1	CASSGTSGRANEQFF
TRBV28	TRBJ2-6	CASTLSGVGANVLTF
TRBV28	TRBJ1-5	CASSPPPTSGQGGNQPQHF
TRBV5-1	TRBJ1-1	CASSLPSAEAFF
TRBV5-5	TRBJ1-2	CASSYPDNYGYTF
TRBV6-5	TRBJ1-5	CASSRVTGWDQPQHF
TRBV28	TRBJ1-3	CASSFLSGAGNTIYF
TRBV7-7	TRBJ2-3	CASSPGTGSTDTQYF
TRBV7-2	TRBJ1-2	CASSSGREVARYGYTF
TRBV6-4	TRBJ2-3	CASSDSASWGTDTQYF
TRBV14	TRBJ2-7	CASSQVHPYEQYF
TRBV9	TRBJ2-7	CASSSKTLAGTYEQYF
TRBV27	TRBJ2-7	CASSSLKLLSYEQYF
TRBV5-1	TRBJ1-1	CASSLDTFMNTEAFF
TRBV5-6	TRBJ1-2	CASSQFDRDPNYGYTF
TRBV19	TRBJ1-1	CASRSVGTNYEAFF
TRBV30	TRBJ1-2	CAWAPGQGAYTF
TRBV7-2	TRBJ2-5	CASSLGEMTEEETQYF
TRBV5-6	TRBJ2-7	CASSLADNLLYEQYF
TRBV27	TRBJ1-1	CASSPWAFQTEAFF
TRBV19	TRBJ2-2	CASSIDGGTGELFF
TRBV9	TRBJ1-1	CASSSTTRGTEAFF
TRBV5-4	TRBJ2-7	CASSAPGSKAYEQYF
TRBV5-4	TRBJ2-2	CASSLGGTTGELFF
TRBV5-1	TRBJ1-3	CASSEVFIGRERNTIYF
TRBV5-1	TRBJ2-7	CASSLSGARREQYF
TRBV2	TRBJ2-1	CASSAVAGGPQGQFF
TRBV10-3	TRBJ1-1	CATSQGNTEAFF
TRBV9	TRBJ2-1	CATRHGGRVKRNEQFF
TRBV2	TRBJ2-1	CASSETFLRDYNEQFF
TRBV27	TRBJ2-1	CASSSQGASYNEQFF
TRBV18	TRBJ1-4	CASSRNGNLGLNEKLFF